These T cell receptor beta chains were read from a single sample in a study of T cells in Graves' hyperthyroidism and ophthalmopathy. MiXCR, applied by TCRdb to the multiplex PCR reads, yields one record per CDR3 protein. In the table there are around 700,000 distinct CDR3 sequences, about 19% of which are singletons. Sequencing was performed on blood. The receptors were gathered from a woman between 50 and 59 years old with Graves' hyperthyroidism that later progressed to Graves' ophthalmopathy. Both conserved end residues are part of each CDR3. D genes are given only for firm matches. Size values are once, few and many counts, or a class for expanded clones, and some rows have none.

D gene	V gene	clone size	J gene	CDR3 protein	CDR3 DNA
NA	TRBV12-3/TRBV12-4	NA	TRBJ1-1	CASSFKTEAFF	TGTGCCAGCAGTTTTAAGACTGAAGCTTTCTTT
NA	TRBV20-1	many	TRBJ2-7	CSASTGQGIDEQYF	TGCAGTGCTAGTACAGGCCAGGGGATCGACGAGCAGTACTTC
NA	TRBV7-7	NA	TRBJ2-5	CASSPLSIETQYF	TGTGCTAGCAGCCCCCTTTCCATTGAGACCCAGTACTTC
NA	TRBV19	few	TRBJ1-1	CASTQSLGGNTEAFF	TGTGCCAGTACTCAATCCCTGGGGGGGAACACTGAAGCTTTCTTT
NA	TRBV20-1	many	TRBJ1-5	CSARGWQGSQPQHF	TGCAGTGCTAGGGGGTGGCAGGGGAGCCAGCCCCAGCATTTT
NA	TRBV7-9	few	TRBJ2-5	CASSPVDGPGTQYF	TGTGCCAGCAGCCCCGTGGACGGGCCGGGGACCCAGTACTTC
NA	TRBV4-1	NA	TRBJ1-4	CASSQDQSVVEKLFF	TGCGCCAGCAGCCAAGATCAGAGTGTGGTTGAAAAACTGTTTTTT
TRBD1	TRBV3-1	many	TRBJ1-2	CASSQGRTGGLYGYTF	TGTGCCAGCAGCCAAGGTCGCACAGGGGGCCTCTATGGCTACACCTTC
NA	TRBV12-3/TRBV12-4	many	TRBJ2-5	CASRDGEYQETQYF	TGTGCCAGCAGAGATGGCGAGTACCAAGAGACCCAGTACTTC
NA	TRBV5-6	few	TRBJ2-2	CASNQRTNTGELFF	TGTGCCAGCAACCAACGGACGAACACCGGGGAGCTGTTTTTT
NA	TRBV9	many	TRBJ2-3	CASSAEGDTQYF	TGTGCCAGCAGCGCAGAAGGGGATACGCAGTATTTT
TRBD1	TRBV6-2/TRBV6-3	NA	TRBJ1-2	CASSLRRDRSNYGYTF	TGTGCCAGCAGTCTTCGCCGGGACAGATCTAACTATGGCTACACCTTC
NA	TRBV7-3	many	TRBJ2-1	CASSLSGGEQFF	TGTGCCAGCAGCTTAAGCGGCGGTGAGCAGTTCTTC
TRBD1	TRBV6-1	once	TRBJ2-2	CASRGQADTGELFF	TGTGCCAGCAGGGGACAGGCCGACACCGGGGAGCTGTTTTTT
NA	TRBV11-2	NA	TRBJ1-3	CASSETGNTIYF	TGTGCCAGCAGCGAAACTGGAAACACCATATATTTT
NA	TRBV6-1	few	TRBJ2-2	CASSRNANTGELFF	TGTGCCAGCAGTCGTAACGCGAACACCGGGGAGCTGTTTTTT
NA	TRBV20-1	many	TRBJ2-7	CSARETRSYEQYF	TGCAGTGCTAGAGAGACACGCTCCTACGAGCAGTACTTC
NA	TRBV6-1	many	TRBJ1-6	CASSYRGGGSPLHF	TGTGCCAGCAGTTATAGGGGGGGTGGTTCACCCCTCCACTTT
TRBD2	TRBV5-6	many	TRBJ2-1	CASSLFSGAGNEQFF	TGTGCCAGCAGCTTGTTCAGCGGGGCGGGCAATGAGCAGTTCTTC
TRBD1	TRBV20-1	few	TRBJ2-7	CSAIVDRGPRSYEQYF	TGCAGTGCTATCGTGGACAGGGGCCCCCGATCCTACGAGCAGTACTTC
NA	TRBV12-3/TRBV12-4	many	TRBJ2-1	CASSRGRYNEQFF	TGTGCCAGCAGCCGGGGGCGGTACAATGAGCAGTTCTTC
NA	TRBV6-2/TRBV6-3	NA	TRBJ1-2	CASRLQGLGYGYTF	TGTGCCAGCAGGTTACAGGGACTTGGCTATGGCTACACCTTC
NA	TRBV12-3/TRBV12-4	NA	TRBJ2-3	CASKEGGNTQYF	TGTGCCAGCAAGGAGGGTGGCAATACGCAGTATTTT
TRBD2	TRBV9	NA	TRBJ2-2	CASSVEKGAGTGELFF	TGTGCCAGCAGCGTCGAGAAGGGAGCGGGGACCGGGGAGCTGTTTTTT
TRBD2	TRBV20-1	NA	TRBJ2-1	CSASIPAGGGEQFF	TGCAGTGCTAGTATTCCAGCGGGGGGGGGTGAGCAGTTCTTC
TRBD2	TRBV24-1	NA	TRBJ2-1	CATSRDYDNEQFF	TGTGCCACCAGCCGGGACTACGACAATGAGCAGTTCTTC
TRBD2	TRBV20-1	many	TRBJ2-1	CSAPGTRGVNEQFF	TGCAGTGCCCCGGGGACTAGAGGGGTCAATGAGCAGTTCTTC
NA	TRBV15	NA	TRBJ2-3	CATSMLDRFDTDTQYF	TGTGCCACCAGCATGCTAGACAGATTTGACACAGATACGCAGTATTTT
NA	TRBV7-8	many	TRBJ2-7	CASSLRQSSSYEQYF	TGTGCCAGCAGCTTACGACAGTCAAGCTCCTACGAGCAGTACTTC
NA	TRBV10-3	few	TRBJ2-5	CAIRGSGQQETQYF	TGTGCCATCAGGGGATCCGGACAGCAAGAGACCCAGTACTTC
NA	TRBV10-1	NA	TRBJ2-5	CASSESGQGKETQYF	TGCGCCAGCAGTGAGTCAGGGCAGGGGAAAGAGACCCAGTACTTC
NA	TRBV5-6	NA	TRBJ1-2	CASSLTDWYGYTF	TGTGCCAGCAGCTTGACGGATTGGTATGGCTACACCTTC
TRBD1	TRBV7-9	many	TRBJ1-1	CASSQRQGMNTEAFF	TGTGCCAGCAGCCAGAGACAGGGGATGAACACTGAAGCTTTCTTT
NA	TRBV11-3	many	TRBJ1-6	CASSLDGQINSPLHF	TGTGCCAGCAGCTTAGATGGGCAGATAAACTCACCCCTCCACTTT
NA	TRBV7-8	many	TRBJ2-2	CASSLASANTGELFF	TGTGCCAGCAGCTTAGCGTCGGCGAACACCGGGGAGCTGTTTTTT
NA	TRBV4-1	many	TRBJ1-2	CASSQDQREVYGYTF	TGCGCCAGCAGCCAAGATCAGCGAGAGGTCTATGGCTACACCTTC
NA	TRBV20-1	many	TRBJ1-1	CSARDPRRDTEAFF	TGCAGTGCTAGAGATCCCAGGCGAGACACTGAAGCTTTCTTT
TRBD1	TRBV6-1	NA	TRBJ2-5	CASSRDRELSETQYF	TGTGCCAGCAGTCGTGACAGGGAGTTATCAGAGACCCAGTACTTC
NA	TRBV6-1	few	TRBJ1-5	CASALSGIGNQPQHF	TGTGCCAGCGCCCTCTCGGGGATCGGCAATCAGCCCCAGCATTTT
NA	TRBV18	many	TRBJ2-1	CASSPFEGAGNNEQFF	TGTGCCAGCTCACCATTTGAGGGGGCGGGGAACAATGAGCAGTTCTTC
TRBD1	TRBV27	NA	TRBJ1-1	CASSRTGQGIAEAFF	TGTGCCAGCAGTAGAACCGGACAGGGGATCGCTGAAGCTTTCTTT
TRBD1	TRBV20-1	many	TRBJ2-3	CSADKDRDSTDTQYF	TGCAGTGCCGACAAAGACAGGGACAGCACAGATACGCAGTATTTT
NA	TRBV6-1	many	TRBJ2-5	CANKQGAGETQYF	TGTGCCAACAAACAGGGCGCGGGGGAGACCCAGTACTTC
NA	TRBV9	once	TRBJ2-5	CASSVTGRETQYF	TGTGCCAGCAGCGTTACAGGGCGAGAGACCCAGTACTTC
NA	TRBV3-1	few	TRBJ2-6	CASSQGGSGANVLTF	TGTGCCAGCAGCCAGGGGGGTTCTGGGGCCAACGTCCTGACTTTC
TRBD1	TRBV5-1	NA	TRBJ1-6	CASSPLQGLHSPLHF	TGCGCCAGCAGCCCTCTACAGGGGCTACATTCACCCCTCCACTTT
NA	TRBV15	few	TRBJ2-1	CATSAGDEQFF	TGTGCCACCAGCGCAGGGGATGAGCAGTTCTTC
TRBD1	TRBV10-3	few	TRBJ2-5	CAISGRAGGASSAQYF	TGTGCCATCAGTGGTCGGGCAGGGGGCGCTTCGTCGGCCCAGTACTTC
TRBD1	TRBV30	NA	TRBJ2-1	CAWSVGGTGRRNEQFF	TGTGCCTGGAGTGTCGGCGGGACAGGGAGGAGGAATGAGCAGTTCTTC
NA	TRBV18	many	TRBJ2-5	CASSPIGETQYF	TGTGCCAGCTCACCGATTGGAGAGACCCAGTACTTC
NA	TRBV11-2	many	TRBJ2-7	CASSPLDYTGYEQYF	TGTGCCAGCAGCCCCTTGGACTACACAGGCTACGAGCAGTACTTC
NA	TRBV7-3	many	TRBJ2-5	CASSPTGGGETQYF	TGTGCCAGCAGCCCCACCGGGGGCGGGGAGACCCAGTACTTC
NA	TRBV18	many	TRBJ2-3	CASSPREGTQYF	TGTGCCAGCTCACCACGAGAAGGAACGCAGTATTTT